A selection of T cell receptor beta chains follows, all from one sample in a study of blood T cell repertoires in COVID-19. Libraries were prepared by immunoSEQ multiplex PCR; TCRdb keeps only in-frame clonotypes and omits some of them. The table lists about 240,000 clones, approximately 90% of them singletons, with around 4% in the top ten. Sequenced sample: PBMCs or T cells enriched from blood (not recorded which). Source of these receptors: a woman under 40 who had recovered from COVID-19. Each CDR3 is given without its conserved first and last residue. Expanded clones get a size class; other rows say once, few or many, or leave the size out.

j_call v_call clone_size cdr3_aa
TRBJ1-1 TRBV28 - ASRVQGAFEAF
TRBJ1-2 TRBV3-1/TRBV3-2 - ASGPGGYGYT
TRBJ2-7 TRBV7-7 - ASSFLRGGEASKYEQY
TRBJ1-3 TRBV19 - ASSSSWGGGNTIY
TRBJ2-5 TRBV30 - AWERVMVTGGPGETQY
TRBJ1-5 TRBV21-1 - ASSKEENRGPYYSNQPQH
TRBJ1-2 TRBV5-6 once ASSLRAGQGSGYT
TRBJ2-7 TRBV28 - ASTSTGYEQY
TRBJ1-4 TRBV7-9 - ASSPAGQMTTNEKLF
TRBJ2-1 TRBV28 - ASSLMTSGTNEQF
TRBJ2-7 TRBV10-3 - ATGLAGAYEQY
TRBJ1-2 TRBV7-2 - ASSSDGANYGYT
TRBJ2-5 TRBV10-3 - AISESRGGAQETQY
TRBJ2-7 TRBV5-1 - ASSLALGTDKQY
TRBJ2-7 TRBV7-9 - ASSRSRDRGKGAYEQY
TRBJ2-7 TRBV7-2 - ASSSLTAGQIYEQY
TRBJ1-1 TRBV5-1 once ASSLTRPRGLTEAF
TRBJ2-1 TRBV5-5 - ASSLSVGSYNEQF
TRBJ1-2 TRBV27 - ASSLFGTGPGYGYT
TRBJ2-5 TRBV28 - ASSLLLLAGVLYQETQY
TRBJ1-1 TRBV6-5 - ASSTFRGEGTEAF
TRBJ1-6 TRBV21-1 - ASSKRGQGPLYNSPLH
TRBJ1-2 TRBV28 few ASSGQGKDSYT
TRBJ1-4 TRBV9 - ASSVGPGPSEKLF
TRBJ1-4 TRBV9 - ASSPRGGEKLF
TRBJ1-1 TRBV20-1 - SASNPGQGEAF
TRBJ1-3 TRBV10-3 - AISQENSGNTIY
TRBJ1-6 TRBV18 - ASSPARDSYNSPLH
TRBJ2-6 TRBV5-6 - ASSYMTGNLYLWANVLT
TRBJ1-1 TRBV20-1 - SAGTDYVTF
TRBJ2-5 TRBV28 - ASSYPPRDRVGQETQY
TRBJ2-3 TRBV29-1 - SVEIATARDTQY
TRBJ1-1 TRBV7-6 - ASSLGQLNTEAF
TRBJ2-5 TRBV4-1 - ASSAPGLDIGETQY
TRBJ1-5 TRBV9 - ASSYPPGQRISNQPQH
TRBJ2-2 TRBV27 - ASSFSRTGELF
TRBJ1-5 TRBV4-3 - ASSQAATATNQPQH
TRBJ1-3 TRBV5-6 - ASSPGGNTIY
TRBJ2-2 TRBV9 once ASSVGGEPTGELF
TRBJ2-1 TRBV2 once ASGYRQGVYNEQF
TRBJ2-7 TRBV28 once ASSLLAGRSEQY
TRBJ2-7 TRBV6-5 - ASSYTGIYEQY
TRBJ2-1 TRBV9 - ASSEELYNEQF
TRBJ2-6 TRBV2 - ASRETGGSGANVLT
TRBJ1-4 TRBV4-2 once ASSQGRTGSGEKLF
TRBJ2-2 TRBV9 many ASSVAPSGKSANTGELF
TRBJ1-1 TRBV28 once ASSSRQNRMNTEAF
TRBJ1-2 TRBV4-1 - ASSQETGRYGYT
TRBJ1-5 TRBV6-5 once ASSPQVQPQH
TRBJ1-1 TRBV9 few ASSVDPGYMQGYTEAF
TRBJ2-5 TRBV24-1 - ATSDPRGPVAQETQY
TRBJ1-1 TRBV7-9 - ASSLTRFEAF
TRBJ1-3 TRBV7-6 - ASSRGRGDRLNTIY
TRBJ1-1 TRBV30 - AWSTGTGSFGNTEAF
TRBJ1-2 TRBV7-9 - ASSPLGQGLNYGYT